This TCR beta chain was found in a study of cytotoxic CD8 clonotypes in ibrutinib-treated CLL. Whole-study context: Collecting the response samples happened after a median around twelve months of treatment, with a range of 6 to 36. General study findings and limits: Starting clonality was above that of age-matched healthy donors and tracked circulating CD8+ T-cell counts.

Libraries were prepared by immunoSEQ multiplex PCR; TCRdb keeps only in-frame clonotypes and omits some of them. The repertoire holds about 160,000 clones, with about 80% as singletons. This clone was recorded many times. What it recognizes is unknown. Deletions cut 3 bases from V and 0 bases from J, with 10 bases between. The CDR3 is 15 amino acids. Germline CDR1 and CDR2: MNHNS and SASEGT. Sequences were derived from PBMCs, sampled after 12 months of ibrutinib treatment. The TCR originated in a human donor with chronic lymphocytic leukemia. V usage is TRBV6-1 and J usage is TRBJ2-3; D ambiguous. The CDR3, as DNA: TGTGCCAGCAGTGAGGTCGGCACTAGCACAGATACGCAGTATTTT. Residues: CASSEVGTSTDTQYF.